A selection of T cell receptor beta chains follows, all from one sample in a study of blood T cells in healthy people across ages. TCRdb re-derived calls from the 5' RACE reads in MiXCR, one entry per CDR3 protein. The sample lists fewer than 900,000 distinct CDR3 sequences, more than 40% seen once, with more than 20% in the top ten. Material for sequencing was blood. The receptors originated from a woman aged 60-70 years in good health. The CDR3 runs from the conserved cysteine through the conserved F or W. Fields, in order: D gene, clone size, V gene, J gene, CDR3 protein, CDR3 DNA. D genes are given only for firm matches. Clone sizes are given selectively: once, few, many, or a class where the clone is expanded.

d_call: TRBD1
clone_size: NA
v_call: TRBV12-3/TRBV12-4
j_call: TRBJ2-1
cdr3_aa: CAGSPGTGGSYNEQFF
cdr3_nt: TGTGCCGGCAGTCCGGGGACAGGGGGATCCTACAATGAGCAGTTCTTC

d_call: NA
clone_size: NA
v_call: TRBV19
j_call: TRBJ2-3
cdr3_aa: CASSMEGLSDTQYF
cdr3_nt: TGTGCCAGTAGTATGGAAGGGTTGAGCGATACGCAGTATTTT

d_call: NA
clone_size: NA
v_call: TRBV3-1
j_call: TRBJ1-6
cdr3_aa: CASSQVPSTGSNSPLHF
cdr3_nt: TGTGCCAGCAGCCAAGTCCCTTCGACAGGATCGAATTCACCCCTCCACTTT

d_call: TRBD1
clone_size: once
v_call: TRBV18
j_call: TRBJ2-1
cdr3_aa: CASSPGQGSRNEQFF
cdr3_nt: TGTGCCAGCTCACCCGGACAGGGTTCGCGGAATGAGCAGTTCTTC

d_call: NA
clone_size: once
v_call: TRBV3-1
j_call: TRBJ2-1
cdr3_aa: CASSQERGTSYNEQFF
cdr3_nt: TGTGCCAGCAGCCAAGAGCGGGGGACATCCTACAATGAGCAGTTCTTC

d_call: TRBD2
clone_size: NA
v_call: TRBV7-6
j_call: TRBJ2-1
cdr3_aa: CASSVRPGLAGGLGDNEQFF
cdr3_nt: TGTGCCAGCAGCGTTCGACCGGGACTAGCGGGGGGGTTGGGGGACAATGAGCAGTTCTTC

d_call: TRBD2
clone_size: many
v_call: TRBV7-9
j_call: TRBJ2-1
cdr3_aa: CASSLGLAEYNEQFF
cdr3_nt: TGTGCCAGCAGTCTCGGACTAGCGGAATACAATGAGCAGTTCTTC

d_call: NA
clone_size: NA
v_call: TRBV6-6
j_call: TRBJ2-2
cdr3_aa: CASKGTNTGELFF
cdr3_nt: TGTGCCAGCAAAGGCACGAACACCGGGGAGCTGTTTTTT

d_call: TRBD1
clone_size: NA
v_call: TRBV20-1
j_call: TRBJ1-1
cdr3_aa: CSGPRQGAYTEAFF
cdr3_nt: TGCAGTGGGCCCCGGCAGGGGGCTTACACTGAAGCTTTCTTT

d_call: TRBD2
clone_size: NA
v_call: TRBV10-3
j_call: TRBJ2-7
cdr3_aa: CAISDGTRGNEQYF
cdr3_nt: TGTGCCATCAGTGACGGGACTAGGGGAAATGAGCAGTACTTC

d_call: TRBD1
clone_size: NA
v_call: TRBV7-2
j_call: TRBJ1-6
cdr3_aa: CASSAGQGVNPPLHF
cdr3_nt: TGTGCCAGCAGCGCCGGACAGGGGGTCAATCCACCCCTCCACTTT

d_call: NA
clone_size: NA
v_call: TRBV5-1
j_call: TRBJ2-1
cdr3_aa: CASTDEGANVEQFF
cdr3_nt: TGCGCCAGCACCGACGAAGGGGCCAATGTTGAGCAGTTCTTC

d_call: NA
clone_size: few
v_call: TRBV19
j_call: TRBJ2-1
cdr3_aa: CASSLTRGQGEQFF
cdr3_nt: TGTGCCAGTAGTCTGACTAGGGGGCAGGGTGAGCAGTTCTTC

d_call: TRBD2
clone_size: many
v_call: TRBV3-1
j_call: TRBJ2-1
cdr3_aa: CASSRGLAGGHDEQFF
cdr3_nt: TGTGCCAGCAGCCGGGGACTAGCGGGAGGACATGATGAGCAGTTCTTC

d_call: TRBD1
clone_size: few
v_call: TRBV20-1
j_call: TRBJ2-5
cdr3_aa: CSARRTGFEAQYF
cdr3_nt: TGCAGTGCTAGGAGGACAGGGTTCGAGGCCCAGTACTTC

d_call: TRBD1
clone_size: once
v_call: TRBV10-3
j_call: TRBJ1-5
cdr3_aa: CAISKGQGGNQPQHF
cdr3_nt: TGTGCCATCAGTAAAGGACAGGGGGGAAATCAGCCCCAGCATTTT

d_call: TRBD2
clone_size: many
v_call: TRBV7-6
j_call: TRBJ2-1
cdr3_aa: CASSLAFGLAGGGAYNEQFF
cdr3_nt: TGTGCCAGCAGCTTAGCCTTCGGACTAGCGGGAGGAGGAGCCTACAATGAGCAGTTCTTC

d_call: NA
clone_size: few
v_call: TRBV29-1
j_call: TRBJ2-5
cdr3_aa: CSVESGKETQYF
cdr3_nt: TGCAGCGTTGAGTCAGGAAAGGAGACCCAGTACTTC

d_call: TRBD2
clone_size: NA
v_call: TRBV5-1
j_call: TRBJ2-5
cdr3_aa: CASGRGGDQETQYF
cdr3_nt: TGCGCCAGCGGTCGGGGGGGCGACCAAGAGACCCAGTACTTC

d_call: TRBD2
clone_size: NA
v_call: TRBV7-7
j_call: TRBJ2-1
cdr3_aa: CASSPGTSVSNEQFF
cdr3_nt: TGTGCCAGCAGCCCCGGGACTAGCGTATCCAATGAGCAGTTCTTC

d_call: TRBD1
clone_size: NA
v_call: TRBV20-1
j_call: TRBJ1-5
cdr3_aa: CSAQPKEGARQPQHF
cdr3_nt: TGCAGTGCCCAGCCTAAGGAGGGGGCGCGCCAGCCCCAGCATTTT

d_call: NA
clone_size: NA
v_call: TRBV28
j_call: TRBJ1-2
cdr3_aa: CASSHRGGCTF
cdr3_nt: TGTGCCAGCAGTCACCGTGGAGGCTGCACCTTC

d_call: NA
clone_size: few
v_call: TRBV7-6
j_call: TRBJ2-5
cdr3_aa: CASSPIGVTQYF
cdr3_nt: TGTGCCAGCAGCCCAATTGGAGTTACCCAGTACTTC

d_call: NA
clone_size: NA
v_call: TRBV7-9
j_call: TRBJ2-1
cdr3_aa: CASSSGPAGEQFF
cdr3_nt: TGTGCCAGCAGCTCGGGGCCCGCCGGTGAGCAGTTCTTC

d_call: TRBD2
clone_size: once
v_call: TRBV6-1
j_call: TRBJ2-1
cdr3_aa: CASSESIAGEYNEQFF
cdr3_nt: TGTGCCAGCAGTGAAAGCATAGCGGGGGAGTACAATGAGCAGTTCTTC

d_call: TRBD1
clone_size: NA
v_call: TRBV2
j_call: TRBJ2-4
cdr3_aa: CASSPGTGGKYF
cdr3_nt: TGTGCCAGCAGTCCGGGGACAGGTGGGAAGTACTTC

d_call: TRBD1
clone_size: NA
v_call: TRBV12-3/TRBV12-4
j_call: TRBJ1-2
cdr3_aa: CASSFVAGGPTNYGYTF
cdr3_nt: TGTGCCAGCAGTTTTGTGGCAGGGGGCCCTACTAACTATGGCTACACCTTC

d_call: TRBD1
clone_size: once
v_call: TRBV20-1
j_call: TRBJ2-3
cdr3_aa: CSAPLAPGGDLDTQYF
cdr3_nt: TGCAGTGCCCCGCTTGCGCCAGGGGGCGATCTAGATACGCAGTATTTT

d_call: TRBD2
clone_size: NA
v_call: TRBV15
j_call: TRBJ2-5
cdr3_aa: CATSTGLAGVGEQYF
cdr3_nt: TGTGCCACCAGCACCGGACTAGCGGGAGTTGGTGAGCAGTACTTC

d_call: NA
clone_size: few
v_call: TRBV15
j_call: TRBJ1-4
cdr3_aa: CATSRTPQAVEGEKLFF
cdr3_nt: TGTGCCACCAGCAGAACTCCCCAGGCGGTGGAAGGGGAAAAACTGTTTTTT

d_call: NA
clone_size: few
v_call: TRBV5-1
j_call: TRBJ1-5
cdr3_aa: CASSLVAGPTQPQHF
cdr3_nt: TGCGCCAGCAGCTTGGTTGCTGGGCCCACGCAGCCCCAGCATTTT

d_call: NA
clone_size: NA
v_call: TRBV6-2/TRBV6-3
j_call: TRBJ2-5
cdr3_aa: CASSYPGLETQYF
cdr3_nt: TGTGCCAGCAGTTACCCCGGGTTGGAGACCCAGTACTTC

d_call: TRBD1
clone_size: few
v_call: TRBV20-1
j_call: TRBJ1-6
cdr3_aa: CSANRGAGDNSPLHF
cdr3_nt: TGCAGTGCTAACAGGGGCGCGGGGGATAATTCACCCCTCCACTTT

d_call: NA
clone_size: few
v_call: TRBV7-8
j_call: TRBJ2-5
cdr3_aa: CASSRGRTQETQYF
cdr3_nt: TGTGCCAGCAGCCGTGGTAGGACCCAAGAGACCCAGTACTTC

d_call: TRBD1
clone_size: NA
v_call: TRBV9
j_call: TRBJ1-4
cdr3_aa: CASSRGGAAANEKLFF
cdr3_nt: TGTGCCAGCAGCCGAGGGGGCGCAGCGGCTAATGAAAAACTGTTTTTT

d_call: TRBD1
clone_size: few
v_call: TRBV12-3/TRBV12-4
j_call: TRBJ1-5
cdr3_aa: CASRGQGGGNQPQHF
cdr3_nt: TGTGCCAGCAGAGGACAGGGAGGGGGCAATCAGCCCCAGCATTTT

d_call: TRBD1
clone_size: few
v_call: TRBV3-1
j_call: TRBJ1-4
cdr3_aa: CASSPGQGTTNEKLFF
cdr3_nt: TGTGCCAGCAGCCCTGGACAGGGGACAACTAATGAAAAACTGTTTTTT

d_call: NA
clone_size: NA
v_call: TRBV20-1
j_call: TRBJ2-3
cdr3_aa: CSALPDFSTDTQYF
cdr3_nt: TGCAGTGCCCTCCCGGACTTTTCCACAGATACGCAGTATTTT